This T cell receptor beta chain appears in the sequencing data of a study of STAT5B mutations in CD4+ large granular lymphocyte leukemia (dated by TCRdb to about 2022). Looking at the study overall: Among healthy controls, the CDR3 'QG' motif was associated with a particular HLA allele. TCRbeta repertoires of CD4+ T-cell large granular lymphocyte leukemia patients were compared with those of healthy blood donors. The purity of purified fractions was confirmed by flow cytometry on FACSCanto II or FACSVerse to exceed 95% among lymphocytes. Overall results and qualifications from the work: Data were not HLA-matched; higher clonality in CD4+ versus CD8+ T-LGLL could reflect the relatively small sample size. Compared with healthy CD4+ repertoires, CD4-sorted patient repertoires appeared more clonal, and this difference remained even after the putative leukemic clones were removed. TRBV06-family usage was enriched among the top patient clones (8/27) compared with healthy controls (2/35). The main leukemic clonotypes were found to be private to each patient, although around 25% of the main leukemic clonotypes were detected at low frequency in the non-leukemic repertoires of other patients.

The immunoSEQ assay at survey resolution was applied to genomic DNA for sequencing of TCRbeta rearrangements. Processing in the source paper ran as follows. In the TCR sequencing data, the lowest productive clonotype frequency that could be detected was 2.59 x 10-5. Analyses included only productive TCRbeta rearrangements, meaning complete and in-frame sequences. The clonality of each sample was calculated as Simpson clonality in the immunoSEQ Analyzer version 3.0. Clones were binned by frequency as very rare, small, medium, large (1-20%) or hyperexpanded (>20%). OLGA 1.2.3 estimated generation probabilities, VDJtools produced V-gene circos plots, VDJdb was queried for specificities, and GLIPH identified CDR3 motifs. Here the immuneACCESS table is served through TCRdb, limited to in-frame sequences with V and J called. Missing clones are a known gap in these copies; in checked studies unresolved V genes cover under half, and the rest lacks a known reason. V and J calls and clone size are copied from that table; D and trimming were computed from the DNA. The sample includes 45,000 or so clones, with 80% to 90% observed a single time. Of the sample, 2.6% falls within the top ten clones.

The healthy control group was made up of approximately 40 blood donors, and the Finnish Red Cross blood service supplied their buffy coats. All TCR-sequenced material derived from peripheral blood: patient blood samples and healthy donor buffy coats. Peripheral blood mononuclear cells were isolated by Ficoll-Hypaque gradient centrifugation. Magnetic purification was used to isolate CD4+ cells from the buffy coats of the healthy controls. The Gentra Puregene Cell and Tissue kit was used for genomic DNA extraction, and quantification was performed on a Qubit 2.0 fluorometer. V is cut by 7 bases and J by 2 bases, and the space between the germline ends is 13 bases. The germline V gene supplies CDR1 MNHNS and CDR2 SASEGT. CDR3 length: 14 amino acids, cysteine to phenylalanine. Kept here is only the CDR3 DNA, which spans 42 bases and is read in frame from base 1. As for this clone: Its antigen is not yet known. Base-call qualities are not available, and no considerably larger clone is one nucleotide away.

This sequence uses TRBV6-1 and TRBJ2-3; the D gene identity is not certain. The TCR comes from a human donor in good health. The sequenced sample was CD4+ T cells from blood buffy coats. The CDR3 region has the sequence CASTAMTFTDTQYF. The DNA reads TGTGCCAGCACGGCAATGACTTTCACAGATACGCAGTATTTT.